Shown below are 15 T cell receptor beta chains from a single sample sequenced in a study of T-cell reconstitution after alpha-beta-depleted transplantation in children. Unique molecular identifiers were incorporated during preparation of the TCRbeta library. In TCRdb, the PCR reads were re-called with MiXCR into one record per CDR3 protein. This sample carries 600,000 to 700,000 distinct CDR3 sequences, approximately 16% of them seen once, and the ten largest clones take around 0.96%. The source material was PBMCs from the stem cell graft donor, sampled from the stem cell graft. Receptors originate from a human donor who donated a stem cell graft to a child with acute myeloid leukemia.

As for this clonotype: Given a much more abundant clone one base away, this may be a read error. The J gene is TRBJ2-7, the V gene TRBV5-5, with no clear D. Germline V gene lookup returns CDR1 SGHKS and CDR2 YYEKEE (reference sequence). The CDR3 is 14 amino acids. The CDR3: CASSSRDGSYERYF. The CDR3 DNA follows: TGTGCCAGCAGCTCCCGTGACGGCTCCTACGAGCGGTACTTC.

In its sample, this clonotype was seen a few times. This rearrangement joins TRBV5-1 to TRBJ2-5, with D tentatively TRBD1 (5 bases). The CDR3 extends over 14 amino acids. Germline-derived CDR1 and CDR2 are SGHRS and YFSETQ. V lost 3 bases and J lost 5, with 14 bases in between. This chain's CDR3 is CASSSSTVRETQYF. In DNA form, the CDR3 reads TGCGCCAGCAGCTCCTCGACAGTTAGGGAGACCCAGTACTTC.

This clonotype was seen many times. The chain couples TRBV20-1 to TRBJ1-2, with D perhaps TRBD1 (5 bases). Trimming removed 0 bases from V and 7 bases from J, with 15 bases in between. Germline V lookup: CDR1 DFQATT, CDR2 SNEGSKA (reference sequence). This CDR3 has 14 residues. In DNA form, the CDR3 reads TGCAGTGCTAGAGACGGTCAGGGATACGGTGGCTACACCTTC. Translating it yields CSARDGQGYGGYTF.

The sample holds many counts of this clonotype. The CDR3 DNA sequence: TGCAGTGCTAGAGGAACAAATGACGGTCAGCCCCAGCATTTT. This codes for CSARGTNDGQPQHF. V usage is TRBV20-1 and J usage is TRBJ1-5; no definite D call. CDR3 length: 14 amino acids. Trimming took 1 base from V and 6 from J, leaving 13 bases between them. Germline lookup yields CDR1 DFQATT and CDR2 SNEGSKA (reference sequence).

This clonotype was detected ten times or more. This sequence joins TRBV29-1 and TRBJ2-3; TRBD2 matches 11 bases. Trimming at V came to 3 bases and at J to 5 bases, leaving 1 base not matched to a gene. The length of the CDR3 is 13 residues. The germline CDR1 and CDR2 sequences are SQVTM and ANQGSEA. The CDR3: CSVDSGGGDTQYF. In DNA, the CDR3 is TGCAGCGTTGATAGCGGGGGGGGAGATACGCAGTATTTT.

As regards this clonotype: A much bigger clone sits one base away, suggesting this may be a read error. The chain couples TRBV5-1 to TRBJ2-7; D assignment may be TRBD1 or TRBD2 (5 bases each). There are 15 residues in the CDR3. From germline, CDR1 is SGHRS and CDR2 YFSETQ. The CDR3 sequence is CSSSFRDLNSYEQYF. The DNA for the CDR3 is TGCTCCAGCAGCTTTCGGGACCTCAACTCCTACGAGCAGTACTTC.

This clonotype was seen repeatedly, ten times or more. The chain is built from TRBV4-3 and TRBJ2-7; 9 bases are a match to TRBD1. CDR3 length equals 14 residues. V was clipped by 4 bases and J by 1 base; unmatched bases: 2. CDR1 LGHNA and CDR2 YSLEER come from the germline V gene. CDR3 in DNA: TGCGCCAGCAGCCGAGGGACAGGGTCCTACGAGCAGTACTTC. This sequence encodes CASSRGTGSYEQYF.

This chain connects TRBV29-1 to TRBJ1-1; 8 nucleotides agree with TRBD1. Germline trimming cut 5 bases from V and 8 bases from J; bases unmatched to any gene: 4. Germline CDR1 and CDR2: SQVTM and ANQGSEA. This CDR3 has 11 amino acids. The CDR3 region is CSVSGGAEAFF. In nucleotides, the CDR3 is TGCAGCGTTTCAGGGGGCGCGGAAGCTTTCTTT.

This clonotype came up many times. The rearrangement joins TRBV20-1 to TRBJ1-2; a possible D gene is TRBD1 (6 bases). Germline-derived CDR1 and CDR2 are DFQATT and SNEGSKA (reference sequence). CDR3 size: 12 residues. With 3 bases removed from V and 6 bases from J, the gap between germline ends came to 11 bases. The CDR3 is CSASRGSDGYTF. The CDR3 DNA reads as TGCAGTGCTAGCAGGGGCTCGGATGGCTACACCTTC.

V is TRBV12-3 or TRBV12-4 and J is TRBJ2-3, with 9 bases fitting TRBD2. Trimming took 5 bases from V and 6 from J; bases not matched to a gene: 9. The CDR3 is 15 amino acids. The CDR3 DNA reads TGTGCCAGCAGTCCCATCGCGGGGGGGAGGGATACGCAGTATTTT. It codes for CASSPIAGGRDTQYF.

This clonotype was picked up a small number of times. The rearrangement joins TRBV28 to TRBJ1-2; D is undetermined. This CDR3 has 13 residues. The V gene lost 2 bases and the J gene lost 2 bases, with 6 bases spanning the gap. Germline assignment: CDR1 MDHEN and CDR2 SYDVKM. CDR3 DNA sequence: TGTGCCAGCAGTTTACCAGTAAACTATGGCTACACCTTC. Translation: CASSLPVNYGYTF.

This clonotype was recorded many times. V usage is TRBV5-5 and J usage is TRBJ2-7; D gene uncertain. Germline CDR1 is SGHKS and CDR2 is YYEKEE (reference sequence). V was clipped by 2 bases and J by 7 bases, with 10 bases between them. CDR3 length equals 12 residues. CDR3 loop: CASSFSAREQYV. Here the CDR3 DNA reads TGTGCCAGCAGCTTTAGTGCGCGGGAGCAGTACGTC.

This rearrangement joins TRBV11-2 to TRBJ2-3, with 7 bases matching TRBD2. The ends lost 4 bases at V and 0 bases at J; junction bases unmatched: 1. The CDR3 is made up of 14 amino acids. Germline-derived CDR1 and CDR2 are SGHAT and FQNNGV. The CDR3 sequence: CASSWRGSTDTQYF. The CDR3 nucleotides read TGTGCCAGCAGCTGGCGGGGGAGCACAGATACGCAGTATTTT.

Only a few counts were recorded for this clonotype. The rearrangement links TRBV7-2 to TRBJ2-3; 10 nucleotides align to TRBD2. The germline gives CDR1 SGHTA, CDR2 FQGNSA. The ends lost 7 bases at V and 5 bases at J; junction bases unmatched: 6. The CDR3 sequence is 14 residues long. The DNA for the CDR3 is TGTGCCAGCACCGCTAGCGGGGGTAGAGATACGCAGTATTTT. It is translated as CASTASGGRDTQYF.

This clonotype was found many times. V gene TRBV15 combines with J gene TRBJ1-5; unclear D gene. CDR1 is LNHNV, CDR2 YYDKDF, per germline (reference sequence). Trimming removed 8 bases from V and 9 bases from J, with 14 bases in between. CDR3 length: 12 amino acids. CDR3 region: CATGGSWPPQHF. CDR3 sequence (DNA): TGTGCCACCGGTGGGTCTTGGCCGCCCCAGCATTTT.